The 26 T cell receptor beta chains listed next were all sequenced from one sample in a study of glioma-infiltrating T cells after dendritic cell vaccination. Generated by immunoSEQ multiplex PCR, the TCRdb table keeps only in-frame clones and is missing some. The sample consists of tens of thousands of clones, over 75% of them appearing once. This specimen consisted of blood, obtained before dendritic cell vaccination. These receptors were collected from a human donor with glioblastoma.

This chain links TRBV5-1 with TRBJ1-1; 7 nucleotides agree with TRBD1. CDR1 is SGHRS and CDR2 is YFSETQ in the germline V gene. The trim removed 0 bases at V and 2 bases at J, leaving 1 base unmatched. This CDR3 region has 14 residues. The CDR3 DNA sequence: TGCGCCAGCAGCTTGGGGGACAGAAACACTGAAGCTTTCTTT. It yields the protein CASSLGDRNTEAFF.

The CDR3 region is CASSLLAGQGDSPLHF. Here the CDR3 DNA reads TGTGCCAGCAGCTTGTTAGCAGGACAGGGAGATTCACCCCTCCACTTT. J is TRBJ1-6 and V is TRBV5-6; 8 bases fit TRBD1. Germline CDR1 reads SGHDT; CDR2 reads YYEEEE. V trimming: 1 base; J trimming: 8 bases; junction bases outside the gene matches: 8. The CDR3 has 16 amino acids.

The rearrangement links TRBV4-3 to TRBJ2-1; D remains unclear. Looked up from germline, CDR1 is LGHNA and CDR2 is YSLEER. The germline V and J ends were trimmed by 2 bases and 3 bases, with 8 bases remaining between them. The CDR3 is made up of 14 amino acids. CDR3 DNA sequence: TGCGCCAGCAGCCAATCTCACGGCTACAATGAGCAGTTCTTC. This encodes CASSQSHGYNEQFF.

V and J are TRBV10-3 and TRBJ1-2; 10 bases fit TRBD1. Germline V gene data show CDR1 as ENHRY and CDR2 as SYGVKD. The CDR3 covers 14 residues. The V segment lost 2 bases and the J segment 10 bases; nucleotides outside the gene matches: 7. The CDR3 DNA reads TGTGCCATCAGTGAGACCGGGACAGGGGTTGACTACACCTTC. It is translated as CAISETGTGVDYTF.

The CDR3 nucleotides read TGTGCCAGCAGTACCCTAGTAGGGACAGGGGGCTTCTTGGCTGAAAAACTGTTTTTT. Amino acid sequence: CASSTLVGTGGFLAEKLFF. The V gene is TRBV28, the J gene TRBJ1-4; 12 positions agree with TRBD1. This CDR3 is 19 amino acids long. Germline V gene sequence: CDR1 MDHEN, CDR2 SYDVKM. The trim removed 5 bases at V and 7 bases at J, leaving 17 bases unmatched. Combining the CDR3 with reference TRBV28 and TRBJ1-4 gives the whole variable domain DVKVTQSSRYLVKRTGEKVFLECVQDMDHENMFWYRQDPGLGLRLIYFSYDVKMKEKGDIPEGYSVSREKKERFSLILESASTNQTSMYLCASSTLVGTGGFLAEKLFFGSGTQLSVL.

This clone is a singleton in its sample. The rearrangement links TRBV29-1 to TRBJ2-1, with TRBD2 matching 9 bases. Germline values: CDR1 SQVTM, CDR2 ANQGSEA. The CDR3 contains 14 residues. V was clipped by 4 bases and J by 4 bases; unmatched bases: 5. In DNA, the CDR3 is TGCAGCGTTGGAAATAGCGGGAGTTACAATGAGCAGTTCTTC. Translation gives CSVGNSGSYNEQFF.

The V and J genes are TRBV25-1 and TRBJ2-7; D may be TRBD1 (5 bases). Germline V lookup: CDR1 MGHDK, CDR2 SYGVNS. The CDR3 is 12 amino acids. The germline V and J ends were trimmed by 5 bases and 7 bases, with 12 bases remaining between them. Written as DNA, the CDR3 is TGTGCCAGCAGTATGGGAAGGGGTGAGCAGTACTTC. It yields the protein CASSMGRGEQYF.

This clone was observed a single time. This chain joins TRBV18 and TRBJ2-7, with TRBD1 identical over 7 bases. With 4 bases clipped from V and 0 bases from J, the junction kept 6 bases outside the gene matches. CDR1 KGHSH and CDR2 LQKENI come from the germline V gene. CDR3 size: 15 residues. The CDR3 sequence: CASSRVRDSSYEQYF. CDR3 DNA: TGTGCCAGCTCACGCGTCCGGGACAGCTCCTACGAGCAGTACTTC.

This rearrangement joins TRBV5-1 to TRBJ2-2; the match to TRBD1 covers 12 bases. From germline, CDR1 is SGHRS and CDR2 YFSETQ. The V gene end was trimmed by 2 bases and the J gene end by 4 bases; junction bases not matched to a gene: 6. The CDR3 length is 17 residues. Here the CDR3 reads CASSLSGTGGATGELFF. For the CDR3, the DNA is TGCGCCAGCAGCTTATCCGGGACAGGGGGCGCCACCGGGGAGCTGTTTTTT. The variable domain in full, completed from reference TRBV5-1 and TRBJ2-2, reads KAGVTQTPRYLIKTRGQQVTLSCSPISGHRSVSWYQQTPGQGLQFLFEYFSETQRNKGNFPGRFSGRQFSNSRSEMNVSTLELGDSALYLCASSLSGTGGATGELFFGEGSRLTVL.

This clone was observed once. The chain joins TRBV7-3 to TRBJ2-3; 9 nucleotides match TRBD1. The length of the CDR3 is 18 residues. Germline lookup yields CDR1 SGHTA and CDR2 FQGTGA. Losses at the gene ends were 4 bases for V and 3 bases for J; bases not matched to a gene: 14. The CDR3 coding sequence is TGTGCCAGCAGCTCAACCCGGACAGGGGTTAGTAGGACAGATACGCAGTATTTT. It encodes CASSSTRTGVSRTDTQYF.

V usage is TRBV28 and J usage is TRBJ2-7, with D perhaps matching TRBD2 (6 bases). Between the trimmed V and J ends, which lost 6 bases and 1 base, there was a span of 19 bases. CDR3 length: 16 residues. Germline V gene data show CDR1 as MDHEN and CDR2 as SYDVKM. The CDR3 region is CASSPGIGAGSYEQYF. Written as DNA, the CDR3 is TGTGCCAGCAGCCCAGGGATTGGGGCGGGGTCCTACGAGCAGTACTTC.

This sequence joins TRBV6-5 and TRBJ2-2; 8 nucleotides agree with TRBD1. CDR1 is MNHEY and CDR2 is SVGAGI in the germline V gene. The CDR3 length is 16 residues. The V gene end was trimmed by 4 bases and the J gene end by 3 bases; junction bases not matched to a gene: 7. In DNA form, the CDR3 reads TGTGCCAGCAGTTCCCAGGGGGCCATTGACACCGGGGAGCTGTTTTTT. Translating gives CASSSQGAIDTGELFF.

The chain uses TRBV7-3 and TRBJ2-1, with a tentative D call TRBD1 (5 bases). CDR1 SGHTA and CDR2 FQGTGA come from the germline V gene. Trimming left V 5 bases short and J 1 base short, with 12 bases between. The CDR3 has 15 amino acids. DNA of the CDR3: TGTGCCAGCAGCCCAGGGTTCGGGTCCTACAATGAGCAGTTCTTC. The encoded protein is CASSPGFGSYNEQFF. The variable domain in full, with the rest retrieved from reference TRBV7-3 and TRBJ2-1, is GAGVSQTPSNKVTEKGKYVELRCDPISGHTALYWYRQSLGQGPEFLIYFQGTGAADDSGLPNDRFFAVRPEGSVSTLKIQRTERGDSAVYLCASSPGFGSYNEQFFGPGTRLTVL.

The V gene is TRBV7-6, the J gene TRBJ2-3; 10 bases align to TRBD2. Germline V CDR1 and CDR2: SGHVS, FNYEAQ. The CDR3 is 17 amino acids. After removal of 5 bases from V and 4 bases from J, the junction contained 12 bases not matched to a gene. This chain's CDR3 is CASSPATSGELSDTQYF. The CDR3 coding sequence is TGTGCCAGCAGCCCGGCTACTAGCGGGGAGCTATCAGATACGCAGTATTTT.

The chain links TRBV2 to TRBJ2-5, with TRBD2 matching over 7 bases. Germline values: CDR1 SNHLY, CDR2 FYNNEI. V shed 6 bases, J shed 3 bases, and the junction held 7 bases outside the gene matches. CDR3 length equals 14 residues. The CDR3 here is CASSPRLAEETQYF. The CDR3 coding sequence is TGTGCCAGCAGCCCCCGGCTAGCGGAAGAGACCCAGTACTTC.

J is TRBJ2-7 and V is TRBV7-9; D is possibly TRBD2 (5 bases). Germline CDR1 reads SEHNR; CDR2 reads FQNEAQ (reference sequence). CDR3 length: 13 amino acids. V was shortened by 3 bases and J by 3 bases, with 9 bases between the two germline ends. In nucleotides, the CDR3 is TGTGCCAGCAGCTTCACCGGGGTCTACGAGCAGTACTTC. Translated, it gives CASSFTGVYEQYF.

This rearrangement joins TRBV7-2 to TRBJ1-2; 8 positions match TRBD1. The CDR3 sequence is 13 residues long. Germline-derived CDR1 and CDR2 are SGHTA and FQGNSA. Unmatched junction bases numbered 2, after V lost 1 base and J lost 7 bases. CDR3 coding DNA: TGTGCCAGCAGCTTAGGTACAGGGGGTGGCTACACCTTC. Protein product: CASSLGTGGGYTF. The whole variable domain, filled in from reference TRBV7-2 and TRBJ1-2, reads GAGVSQSPSNKVTEKGKDVELRCDPISGHTALYWYRQSLGQGLEFLIYFQGNSAPDKSGLPSDRFSAERTGGSVSTLTIQRTQQEDSAVYLCASSLGTGGGYTFGSGTRLTVV.

This clone is a singleton in its sample. J is TRBJ1-2 and V is TRBV5-1; 8 bases are a match to TRBD1. V lost 4 bases, J lost 6 bases, and 8 bases stayed unmatched. The CDR3 totals 14 residues. CDR1 and CDR2 from the germline V gene are SGHRS and YFSETQ. The CDR3 loop reads CASSGETGGDGYTF. In DNA, the CDR3 is TGCGCCAGCAGCGGGGAAACAGGGGGGGATGGCTACACCTTC.

This clone was recorded only once. This CDR3 is CASSQSPGQGAENSPLHF. As DNA, the CDR3 is TGCGCCAGCAGTCAATCGCCCGGGCAGGGGGCGGAAAATTCACCCCTCCACTTT. The rearrangement links TRBV23-1 to TRBJ1-6; 8 positions agree with TRBD1. TRBV23-1 is placed among ORFs of uncertain function. The trim removed 0 bases at V and 7 bases at J, leaving 11 bases unmatched. The CDR3 sequence is 18 residues long.

The rearrangement links TRBV27 to TRBJ1-2, with D uncertain. The CDR3 covers 15 residues. The germline CDR1 and CDR2 sequences are MNHEY and SMNVEV (reference sequence). Trimming pared 5 bases from V and 8 bases from J, leaving 21 bases between. CDR3 DNA sequence: TGTGCCAGCAGTCCGGTCGTTCACCCTTCTCAAGGCTACACCTTC. Protein product: CASSPVVHPSQGYTF.

This sequence joins TRBV10-1 and TRBJ2-2, with a possible D match to TRBD2 (6 bases). The CDR3 has 16 residues. The germline V and J ends were trimmed by 8 bases and 1 base, with 17 bases remaining between them. In germline, CDR1 is WNHNN, CDR2 SYGVQD (reference sequence). CDR3 residues: CASPNRDSMNTGELFF. The CDR3 DNA reads TGCGCCAGCCCTAACCGGGACTCGATGAACACCGGGGAGCTGTTTTTT.

This chain joins TRBV9 and TRBJ2-1; D gene uncertain. Germline-derived CDR1 and CDR2 are SGDLS and YYNGEE. This CDR3 is built from 12 residues. V was cut by 2 bases and J by 10 bases, with 10 bases left in between. CDR3 amino acids: CASSVGVEEQFF. The DNA for the CDR3 is TGTGCCAGCAGCGTCGGTGTCGAGGAGCAGTTCTTC.

This rearrangement joins TRBV4-3 to TRBJ2-3; D gene unclear. The V gene lost 4 bases and the J gene lost 5 bases, with 22 bases spanning the gap. Germline loops: CDR1 LGHNA, CDR2 YSLEER. CDR3 length: 17 amino acids. CDR3 in amino acids: CASSLDRVAGLVDTQYF. Here the CDR3 DNA reads TGCGCCAGCAGCCTGGATCGTGTCGCCGGGTTGGTAGATACGCAGTATTTT.

This chain links TRBV7-8 with TRBJ2-7, with TRBD2 matching over 11 bases. V lost 2 bases, J lost 2 bases, and 5 bases stayed unmatched. Germline V gene lookup returns CDR1 SGHVS and CDR2 FQNEAQ. This CDR3 comprises 16 residues. CDR3 DNA sequence: TGTGCCAGCAGCTTACAGGGACTAGCGGCCGCCTACGAGCAGTACTTC. It specifies CASSLQGLAAAYEQYF. The entire variable domain, with the rest obtained from reference TRBV7-8 and TRBJ2-7, is as follows: GAGVSQSPRYKVAKRGQDVALRCDPISGHVSLFWYQQALGQGPEFLTYFQNEAQLDKSGLPSDRFFAERPEGSVSTLKIQRTQQEDSAVYLCASSLQGLAAAYEQYFGPGTRLTVT.

This clone has only a few counts. V and J are TRBV25-1 and TRBJ2-1; the match to TRBD1 covers 11 bases. Per germline, CDR1 MGHDK and CDR2 SYGVNS. This CDR3 is 14 amino acids long. V dropped 4 bases and J dropped 6; count of bases not matched to a gene: 2. For the CDR3, the DNA is TGTGCCAGCAGTGGGGACAGGGGGGGCAATGAGCAGTTCTTC. It yields the protein CASSGDRGGNEQFF.

The chain carries TRBV6-1 and TRBJ2-4, with 7 nucleotides matching TRBD1. V was clipped by 3 bases and J by 0 bases; unmatched bases: 2. Germline assignment: CDR1 MNHNS and CDR2 SASEGT. This CDR3 is 15 amino acids long. CDR3 sequence reads: CASSEDRLAKNIQYF. In nucleotides, the CDR3 is TGTGCCAGCAGTGAGGACAGGCTAGCCAAAAACATTCAGTACTTC.